A selection of T cell receptor beta chains follows, all from one sample in a study of T cells after yellow fever vaccination. TCRdb processed the 5' RACE reads anew with MiXCR; each CDR3 protein has one entry. The sample yields 450,000 to 550,000 distinct CDR3 sequences, less than 20% seen once. The source was PBMCs, collected 15 days after the yellow fever booster vaccination. All receptors derive from a man aged 25-45 years who received the YFV17D yellow fever vaccine. Each CDR3 is given with its conserved first and last residue. Fields, in order: D gene, J gene, V gene, CDR3 length, clone size, CDR3 DNA, CDR3 protein. The D gene is left open where the match is weak. Clone size appears in some rows only: once, few, many, or a class for an expanded clone.

>NA|TRBJ2-2|TRBV7-6|15|few
TGTGCCAGCAGCCCTGGAGGGGGCTACACCGGGGAGCTGTTTTTT
CASSPGGGYTGELFF
>NA|TRBJ2-7|TRBV20-1|13|NA
TGCAGCGCCCCAGGACAAACAAGGCTCGAGCAGTACTTC
CSAPGQTRLEQYF
>TRBD2|TRBJ2-1|TRBV7-2|15|NA
TGTGCCAGCAGCGCCGCTAGCGGGAGGGTCGATGAGCAGTTCTTC
CASSAASGRVDEQFF
>NA|TRBJ2-1|TRBV7-9|12|NA
TGTGCCAGCAGCTTAATAGCTAATGAGCAGTTCTTC
CASSLIANEQFF
>TRBD2|TRBJ2-1|TRBV12-3/TRBV12-4|14|few
TGTGCCAGCAGATGGCTAGCGGGATTCAATGAGCAGTTCTTC
CASRWLAGFNEQFF
>NA|TRBJ2-6|TRBV10-3|16|few
TGTGCCACCGCCGTGGCAGGGAGTTCTGGGGCCAACGTCCTGACTTTC
CATAVAGSSGANVLTF
>NA|TRBJ2-1|TRBV7-9|12|many
TGTGCCAGCAGTTTAGGCCTGGGTGAGCAGTTCTTC
CASSLGLGEQFF
>TRBD2|TRBJ2-1|TRBV11-3|15|NA
TGTGCCAGCAGCCCTCGGACTAGCGGGAACAATGAGCAGTTCTTC
CASSPRTSGNNEQFF
>NA|TRBJ2-5|TRBV11-2|18|NA
TGTGCCAGCAGCTTAGTGTGGTTCGGGGTTCAGATTCAAGAGACCCAGTACTTC
CASSLVWFGVQIQETQYF
>NA|TRBJ1-4|TRBV20-1|14|NA
TGCAGTGCTCCACACCCTATGGAGGCTGAAAAACTGTTTTTT
CSAPHPMEAEKLFF
>TRBD2|TRBJ2-7|TRBV20-1|13|many
TGCAGTGCCCCACTAGCGGGAGGAGGCGAGCAGTACTTC
CSAPLAGGGEQYF
>TRBD1|TRBJ2-1|TRBV20-1|14|NA
TGCAGTGCACTGGACAGGGCGACCTACAATGAGCAGTTCTTC
CSALDRATYNEQFF
>NA|TRBJ2-3|TRBV7-8|16|few
TGTGCCAGCAGCCGAATTGCGGCGGGGAGCACAGATACGCAGTATTTT
CASSRIAAGSTDTQYF
>NA|TRBJ1-1|TRBV6-6|12|NA
TGTGCCAGCAGTCCTTCACTCGCTGAAGCTTTCTTT
CASSPSLAEAFF
>TRBD1|TRBJ1-2|TRBV18|16|NA
TGTGCCAGCTCACCAATATCCGGGACAGGGGCCTATGGCTACACCTTC
CASSPISGTGAYGYTF
>NA|TRBJ2-3|TRBV11-2|16|NA
TGTGCCAGCAGCCCTAGAATTGCGGGCCTCACAGATACGCAGTATTTT
CASSPRIAGLTDTQYF
>TRBD2|TRBJ2-7|TRBV25-1|14|few
TGTGCCAGCAGTGATGGGCTAGCGGGAGAAGGGCAGTACTTC
CASSDGLAGEGQYF
>NA|TRBJ2-5|TRBV7-8|15|NA
TGTGCCAGCAGCTTATCCCATGGCGAGCAAGAGACCCAGTACTTC
CASSLSHGEQETQYF
>TRBD2|TRBJ2-3|TRBV7-2|14|NA
TGTGCCAGCAGCTGGGGGGGAGGCACAGATACGCAGTATTTT
CASSWGGGTDTQYF
>TRBD1|TRBJ2-7|TRBV20-1|13|NA
TGCAGTGCTAAACTGACAGGGCCGGCCGAGCAGTACTTC
CSAKLTGPAEQYF
>TRBD2|TRBJ2-1|TRBV9|16|NA
TGTGCCAGCAGCGTAGCCCCAGGGGCTAGCGGGAGTGAGCAGTTCTTC
CASSVAPGASGSEQFF
>NA|TRBJ1-4|TRBV29-1|10|NA
TGCAGCGTTGAGGAAGAAAAACTGTTTTTT
CSVEEEKLFF
>NA|TRBJ2-1|TRBV20-1|18|NA
TGCAGTGCCCCCCTTTTCTCCGGTTCTAGTTGGGATAGGAATGAGCAGTTCTTC
CSAPLFSGSSWDRNEQFF
>NA|TRBJ2-4|TRBV18|13|NA
TGTGCCAGCTCACCACTGGGACAAAACATTCAGTACTTC
CASSPLGQNIQYF
>TRBD2|TRBJ2-1|TRBV7-8|17|few
TGTGCCAGCGGGTCTAGCGGGAGGGCCAGCTCCTACAATGAGCAGTTCTTC
CASGSSGRASSYNEQFF
>NA|TRBJ2-7|TRBV6-2/TRBV6-3|15|NA
TGTGCCAGCAGTTATAGTAGCGGACCTTCCTACGAGCAGTACTTC
CASSYSSGPSYEQYF
>NA|TRBJ1-2|TRBV12-3/TRBV12-4|14|NA
TGTGCCAGCAGTTCCACAGGGTCTGGCTATGGCTACACCTTC
CASSSTGSGYGYTF
>NA|TRBJ2-5|TRBV7-9|15|few
TGTGCCAGCAGCCTGGGGGCTAGCGCCCGAGAGACCCAGTACTTC
CASSLGASARETQYF
>NA|TRBJ2-1|TRBV20-1|13|many
TGCAGTGCTCGGTTAGCGAATTACAATGAGCAGTTCTTC
CSARLANYNEQFF
>NA|TRBJ2-1|TRBV5-1|16|NA
TGCGCCAGCAGCTTGCTCGGGGAGGTGAAGACTAATGAGCAGTTCTTC
CASSLLGEVKTNEQFF
>NA|TRBJ2-5|TRBV5-4|15|NA
TGTGCCAGCAGCTTGGCGTACGGACAGAAAGAGACCCAGTACTTC
CASSLAYGQKETQYF
>TRBD2|TRBJ2-4|TRBV5-1|17|NA
TGCGCCAGCAGCTCGCAACTAGCGGGAGTTGGCAAAAACATTCAGTACTTC
CASSSQLAGVGKNIQYF
>NA|TRBJ2-7|TRBV20-1|14|few
TGCAGTGCTAGAGAAGGTGGGGGCTCCTACGAGCAGTACTTC
CSAREGGGSYEQYF